This T cell receptor (beta chain) was captured by sequencing in a study of shared clonotypes between healthy human individuals. This CDR3 region has 15 residues. Germline CDR1 and CDR2: MDHEN and SYDVKM. Assay: immunoSEQ multiplex PCR; the TCRdb copy retains only in-frame clones and omits some. The table has 550,000 to 850,000 clones, 72% seen once. Every one of the donors was a Caucasian adult that lived in Nashville, Tennessee. Note on this clone: One end of the junction fails to match germline, which may point to a read error.

The receptor was derived from a woman aged 25 to 39 in good health. What was sequenced was memory CD4+ T cells sorted from blood. Subset reported: CD45RA-negative fraction. The chain has TRBV28 and TRBJ2-6; TRBD1 or TRBD2 may be the D gene (5 bases each). CDR3 amino acids: CAGSFGGPGANVLTF. In DNA form, the CDR3 reads TGTGCCGGCAGTTTTGGGGGTCCTGGGGCCAACGTCCTGACTTTC.